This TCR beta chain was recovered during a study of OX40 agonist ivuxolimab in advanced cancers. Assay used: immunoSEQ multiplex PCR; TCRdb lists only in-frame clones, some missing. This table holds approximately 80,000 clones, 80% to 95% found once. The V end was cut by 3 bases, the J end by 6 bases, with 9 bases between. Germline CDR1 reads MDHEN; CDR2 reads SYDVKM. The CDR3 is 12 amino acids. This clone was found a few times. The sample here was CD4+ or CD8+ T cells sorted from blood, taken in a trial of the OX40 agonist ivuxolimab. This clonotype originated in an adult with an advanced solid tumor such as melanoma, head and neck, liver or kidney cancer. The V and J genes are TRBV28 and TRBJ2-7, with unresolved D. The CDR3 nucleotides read TGTGCCAGCAGTTTTAGCAGGAGCGAGCAGTACTTC. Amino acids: CASSFSRSEQYF.